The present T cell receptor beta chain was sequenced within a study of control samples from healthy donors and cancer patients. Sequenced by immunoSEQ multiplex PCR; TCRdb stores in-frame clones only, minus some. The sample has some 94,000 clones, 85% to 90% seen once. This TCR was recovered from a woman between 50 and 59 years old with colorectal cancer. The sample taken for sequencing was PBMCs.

The CDR3 is CASSWGGHSGANVLTF. CDR3 bases: TGCGCCAGCAGCTGGGGAGGCCACTCTGGGGCCAACGTCCTGACTTTC. This sequence joins TRBV5-1 and TRBJ2-6; maybe TRBD2 (6 bases). The CDR3 length is 16 residues. V was trimmed by 3 bases and J by 0 bases, leaving 10 bases between them. Germline V lookup: CDR1 SGHRS, CDR2 YFSETQ.